This TCR beta chain was sequenced in a study of lymphopenia after photon versus proton radiotherapy (dated by TCRdb to between 2019 and 2020). With respect to the entire study: Photon and proton radiation therapy were compared by the study for their immunological effects in patients with gastrointestinal tumors who developed high-grade lymphopenia. The goal of the study was to characterize the differences between the two radiation modalities in how they affect the immune system. The cohort included 20 or so patients with gastrointestinal tumors who developed lymphopenia after receiving either photon or proton therapy. General study outcomes and caveats: Once the lymphocyte count had reached its nadir, the repertoires of photon-treated patients showed oligoclonal expansion, particularly of CD8+ Temra cells, and this expansion drove the decline in diversity. The survival association was assessed only in patients who died, and better survival with proton therapy was presented by the authors as a possibility rather than a demonstrated result. Across the cohort, among patients who died, a greater drop in TCR diversity after the nadir was inversely correlated with overall survival time. Relative stability during treatment was observed in proton-treated patients, whereas loss of naive T cells and TCR diversity and gain of effector/memory populations were observed in photon-treated patients.

The library came from the immunoSEQ multiplex PCR assay. T cell repertoires were profiled with deep sequencing of rearranged TCR beta loci together with multiparametric flow cytometry. Imported from immuneACCESS, the table was reduced by TCRdb to in-frame sequences with V and J called. These copies leave out some clones; in studies compared against another copy, an unresolved V gene accounts for under half, and the cause of the remainder is not known. The sample table holds 65,000 to 90,000 clones, of which around 93% were seen once. Clones ranked in the top ten supply around 2.2% of the sample. Trimming takes 4 bases from V and 2 bases from J, and the germline ends sit 8 bases apart. The CDR3, cysteine through phenylalanine, is 13 amino acids long. Only the CDR3 portion is preserved as DNA: 39 bases, with reading frame beginning at the first base. Per the germline V gene, KGHSH is the CDR1 and LQKENI is the CDR2.

Note on this clone: Its antigen is currently not known. Per-base quality was not reported, and no clone a single base away is much larger than it.

The sequence is built from TRBV18 and TRBJ2-5, with a tentative D gene TRBD2 over 6 matching bases. This clonotype originated in a woman aged 40-49 years with cholangiocarcinoma. The specimen was peripheral blood, collected from a patient treated with photon-based radiotherapy. For the CDR3, the sequence is CASSRGTQETQYF. The DNA is as follows: TGTGCCAGCTCACGCGGGACTCAAGAGACCCAGTACTTC.